Following are 4 T cell receptor beta chains from one sample sequenced in a study of blood T cell repertoires in COVID-19. The repertoire was sequenced with immunoSEQ multiplex PCR; TCRdb's copy has only in-frame clones and lacks some. The table lists about 220,000 clones, roughly 84% of them singletons, with about 3.9% in the top ten. The material sequenced was peripheral blood. The receptors come from a woman older than 75 with acute or convalescent COVID-19.

The gene calls are TRBV28 and TRBJ1-1; no clear D. The CDR3 is 12 amino acids. V shed 4 bases and J shed 4 bases, with 7 bases lying between them. From germline, CDR1 is MDHEN and CDR2 SYDVKM. The CDR3 spells CASSSGFTEAFF. The CDR3 DNA reads as TGTGCCAGCAGTTCGGGATTCACTGAAGCTTTCTTT.

This clone was recorded only once. The chain uses TRBV10-3 and TRBJ1-3; D perhaps matches TRBD1 (6 bases). V was trimmed by 9 bases and J by 0 bases, leaving 12 bases between them. Germline CDR1 is ENHRY and CDR2 is SYGVKD. This CDR3 region has 14 residues. The CDR3 nucleotides read TGTGCCATTAAGACAGGCCGCTCTGGAAACACCATATATTTT. Translation gives CAIKTGRSGNTIYF.

This rearrangement joins TRBV7-6 to TRBJ1-2; perhaps TRBD1 as D (6 bases). V gave up 5 bases and J gave up 2 bases, with 15 bases separating them. The CDR3 totals 15 residues. Germline CDR1 is SGHVS and CDR2 is FNYEAQ. The CDR3 here is CASSITRGSNYGYTF. CDR3 nucleotide sequence: TGTGCCAGCAGCATAACCAGGGGCTCCAACTATGGCTACACCTTC.

The chain's CDR3 is CASSTGGLGNQPQHF. The CDR3 nucleotides read TGTGCCAGCAGCACAGGGGGCTTGGGCAATCAGCCCCAGCATTTT. The rearrangement links TRBV6-5 to TRBJ1-5, with TRBD1 matching 9 bases. Germline V gives CDR1 MNHEY, CDR2 SVGAGI. The CDR3 contains 15 residues. V was clipped by 6 bases and J by 2 bases; unmatched bases: 5.